A selection of T cell receptor beta chains follows, all from one sample in a study of shared clonotypes between healthy human individuals. Sequencing was performed with immunoSEQ multiplex PCR; in TCRdb, only in-frame clones are kept and a portion is missing. Here the sample spans about 690,000 clones, about 90% being singletons. Sequenced: memory CD8+ T cells from PBMCs. These receptor sequences come from a man between 18 and 29 years old in good health. Some clones in this sample may be carry-over from other donors' samples. Each CDR3 is given with its conserved first and last residue. The D gene is left open where the match is weak. Only part of the rows carry a size: once, few, many, or a class if the clone is expanded.

V gene	D gene	clone size	J gene	CDR3 DNA	CDR3 protein
TRBV29-1	-	few	TRBJ1-4	TGCAGCGTTGAAGATCTTCGGGGAGGCGAAAAACTGTTTTTT	CSVEDLRGGEKLFF
TRBV27	TRBD2	-	TRBJ2-5	TGTGCCAGCAGAGCGGGGACTAGCGGGCGGTACCAAGAGACCCAGTACTTC	CASRAGTSGRYQETQYF
TRBV28	-	-	TRBJ2-1	TGTGCCAGCAGTTCCCCTAACAATGAGCAGTTCTTC	CASSSPNNEQFF
TRBV28	-	-	TRBJ1-3	TGTGCCAGCAGCGCCCGGACAGTCTCTGGAAACACCATATATTTT	CASSARTVSGNTIYF
TRBV2	-	-	TRBJ1-1	TGTGCCAGCAGGGCTGGGGGAGGTAGCACTGAAGCTTTCTTT	CASRAGGGSTEAFF
TRBV7-3	-	many	TRBJ2-2	TGTGCCAGCAGCCAGGGGGGCCCCACCGGGGAGCTGTTTTTT	CASSQGGPTGELFF
TRBV7-9	-	-	TRBJ2-7	TGTGCCAGCAGCTTAGTCGGTCCGGCCTATGAGCAGTACTTC	CASSLVGPAYEQYF
TRBV25-1	-	once	TRBJ2-2	TGTGCCAGCAGTGTGGGCGCCGGGGAGCTGTTTTTT	CASSVGAGELFF
TRBV9	TRBD2	once	TRBJ2-1	TGTGCCAGCAGCCCTAGCGGGAGAGCGGGGGTAGGGTCTCCCTACAATGAGCAGTTCTTC	CASSPSGRAGVGSPYNEQFF
TRBV7-8	-	once	TRBJ1-2	TGTGCCAGCAGCGGCCGGGACACCCTCCTTGGTGGCTACACCTTC	CASSGRDTLLGGYTF
TRBV11-2	-	-	TRBJ1-2	TGTGCCAGCAGCTTAGCCCTCATAAACCCCTCCTATGGCTACACCTTC	CASSLALINPSYGYTF
TRBV7-9	-	-	TRBJ1-4	TGTGCCAGCAGCGCGCCCCCGGACAGTAATGAAAAACTGTTTTTT	CASSAPPDSNEKLFF
TRBV19	-	-	TRBJ2-5	TGTGCCAGTACAGGGGAGTGGGGGACCCAGTACTTC	CASTGEWGTQYF
TRBV9	-	-	TRBJ2-2	TGTGCCAGCACGCCCACGGCAGGGGCAATGACCGGGGAGCTGTTTTTT	CASTPTAGAMTGELFF
TRBV6-5	TRBD1	-	TRBJ1-5	TGTGCCAGCAGCCTTTTACAGGGGAGTGATCAGCCCCAGCATTTT	CASSLLQGSDQPQHF
TRBV20-1	-	-	TRBJ2-7	TGCAGTGCTAGAGATAGCCTCGAGCAGTACTTC	CSARDSLEQYF
TRBV30	-	-	TRBJ1-3	TGTGCCTGGAGTGTATGGACCTGGGCACCTGGAAACACCATATATTTT	CAWSVWTWAPGNTIYF
TRBV29-1	TRBD1	-	TRBJ1-1	TGCAGCGTCGTTGGGACGACAGGGTCGGACACTGAAGCTTTCTTT	CSVVGTTGSDTEAFF
TRBV19	-	-	TRBJ2-7	TGTGCCAGTAGTACCTTAACAGGACCGGGGACCTACGAGCAGTACTTC	CASSTLTGPGTYEQYF
TRBV19	-	-	TRBJ2-7	TGTGCCAGTAGTATTGCAGGGTACGAGCAGTACTTC	CASSIAGYEQYF
TRBV11-2	-	-	TRBJ2-2	TGTGCCAGCAGACCAGGGGTCACCGGGGAGCTGTTTTTT	CASRPGVTGELFF
TRBV30	-	-	TRBJ2-3	TGTGCCTGGGGAACCGGGACAATCTCCACAGATACGCAGTATTTT	CAWGTGTISTDTQYF
TRBV25-1	TRBD1	-	TRBJ2-1	TGTGCCAGCAGCGTTGACAGGGGAGGCCACAATGAGCAGTTCTTC	CASSVDRGGHNEQFF
TRBV4-2	-	-	TRBJ2-7	TGTGCCAGCAGCCAAGCCCAGGGTGTCTCCTACGAGCAGTACTTC	CASSQAQGVSYEQYF
TRBV5-6	-	-	TRBJ2-3	TGTGCCAGCAGCTTGACTACCCGCACAGATACGCAGTATTTT	CASSLTTRTDTQYF
TRBV27	TRBD1	-	TRBJ1-1	TGTGCCAGCAGTCCTATGACAGGGGTCATGAACACTGAAGCTTTCTTT	CASSPMTGVMNTEAFF
TRBV7-7	TRBD1	-	TRBJ2-7	TGTGCCAGCAGCTTGGGACAGGGGGCCTACGAGCAGTACTTC	CASSLGQGAYEQYF
TRBV27	-	-	TRBJ1-2	TGTGCCAGCAGGGAGGTAGGGGGGGACTATGGCTACACCTTC	CASREVGGDYGYTF
TRBV30	TRBD1	-	TRBJ1-2	TGTGCCTGGAGTAGAACAGGGGTAGGCTACACCTTC	CAWSRTGVGYTF
TRBV28	TRBD2	-	TRBJ2-1	TGTGCCAGCAGTTTTGGAGCGGGAGGGAAGTGGAATGAGCAGTTCTTC	CASSFGAGGKWNEQFF
TRBV15	-	-	TRBJ2-5	TGTGCCACCAGCAGAGGGAGGGCGGAAAGACAAGAGACCCAGTACTTC	CATSRGRAERQETQYF
TRBV7-9	-	-	TRBJ2-1	TGTGCCAGCAGTCCCAGCCAGGACAATGAGCAGTTCTTC	CASSPSQDNEQFF
TRBV7-6	TRBD1	-	TRBJ2-7	TGTGCCAGCAGCCCTGACAGGGGTTTTGCCGAGCAGTACTTC	CASSPDRGFAEQYF
TRBV7-9	TRBD2	-	TRBJ2-7	TGTGCCAGCAGCTACGTTTTGAGCGGGAGGGCCCGAGACGAGCAGTACTTC	CASSYVLSGRARDEQYF
TRBV11-2	-	-	TRBJ2-1	TGTGCCAGCAGCTTATCCAATGAGCAGTTCTTC	CASSLSNEQFF
TRBV21-1	-	-	TRBJ1-5	TGTGCCAGCACCCAACTTAGGGACAGCTTTAATAGCAATCAGCCCCAGCATTTT	CASTQLRDSFNSNQPQHF
TRBV27	-	-	TRBJ1-4	TGTGCCAGCAGCCAAGCCTTAGAGGGCCCGAGGGAAAAACTGTTTTTT	CASSQALEGPREKLFF
TRBV5-4	-	-	TRBJ2-4	TGTGCCAGCAGCTTCTCTACGAGGGGCAAAAACATTCAGTACTTC	CASSFSTRGKNIQYF
TRBV7-9	TRBD1	-	TRBJ1-1	TGTGCCAGCAGCTCCAGACAGGGACACACTGAAGCTTTCTTT	CASSSRQGHTEAFF
TRBV19	TRBD1	-	TRBJ1-2	TGTGCCAGTAGACGGGGACAGTCAAACTATGGCTACACCTTC	CASRRGQSNYGYTF
TRBV9	TRBD2	many	TRBJ2-1	TGTGCCAGCAGCCCCCCCCCTAGCGGGAGGCTTTCCTCCTACAATGAGCAGTTCTTC	CASSPPPSGRLSSYNEQFF
TRBV13	-	-	TRBJ2-5	TGTGCCAGCAGCCCAGACCAGAAGAGGGCCCAGTACTTC	CASSPDQKRAQYF